This T cell receptor (beta chain) was captured by sequencing in a study of T cells in Graves' hyperthyroidism and ophthalmopathy. Germline V gene lookup returns CDR1 MGHRA and CDR2 YSYEKL. This CDR3 is 15 amino acids long. Trimming left V 3 bases short and J 2 bases short, with 11 bases between. Extraction of PBMCs used 9 to 10 ml of fresh peripheral blood. RNA transcripts yielded amplified TCR beta CDR3 regions. Initially, a first-round RT-PCR of the TCR CDR3 employed the HTBI primer set. Via MiXCR, TCRdb re-called the multiplex PCR reads, giving one row per CDR3 protein. The sample consists of hundreds of thousands of distinct CDR3 sequences, more than 12% of them appearing once. Overall study findings and caveats: Most clonotypes that expanded in the thyroid above 0.001 also showed up in blood.

Regarding this clonotype: Its cognate antigen is unknown.

This rearrangement joins TRBV4-1 to TRBJ2-1; perhaps TRBD1 as D (6 bases). The origin of this receptor is a man aged 50 or older with Graves' ophthalmopathy. The specimen was blood. In DNA form, the CDR3 reads TGCGCCAGCAGCCACCACAGGGAACCCTACAATGAGCAGTTCTTC. Its translation is CASSHHREPYNEQFF.